This TCR beta chain was recorded in a study of blood T cells in healthy people across ages. Staff drew 9 to 10 milliliters of peripheral blood from each donor. Next came a second PCR, run for roughly 6 to 11 cycles, which used a sample-barcoded 5' primer along with a J-beta primer mix. MiXCR was run by TCRdb on the 5' RACE reads, yielding one entry per CDR3 protein. The sample holds about 1,500,000 distinct CDR3 sequences, 42% seen once. Only a few counts were recorded for this clonotype. This CDR3 is built from 15 residues. V was clipped by 5 bases and J by 2 bases, with 15 bases between them. Germline V gene data show CDR1 as MNHNY and CDR2 as SVGAGI (reference sequence).

This TCR was sampled from a woman aged 18-30 years in good health. This chain joins TRBV6-6 and TRBJ1-2; maybe TRBD1 (5 bases). The sequencing sample was made of blood. CDR3 sequence reads: CASSDGARSNYGYTF. The DNA for the CDR3 is TGTGCCAGCAGTGATGGGGCCAGAAGCAACTATGGCTACACCTTC.